Listed below are T cell receptor beta chains from one sample, sequenced in a study of shared clonotypes between healthy human individuals. Here immunoSEQ multiplex PCR was the method, and the copy in TCRdb shows in-frame clones only, minus some. The sample has about 1 million clones, about 76% seen once. Material for sequencing was memory CD4+ T cells sorted from blood. Receptors were obtained from a man between 18 and 29 years old in good health. Each CDR3 is given with its conserved first and last residue. D genes are given only for firm matches. Clone size appears in some rows only: once, few, many, or a class for an expanded clone.

v_gene,j_gene,d_gene,abundance,CDR3nt,CDR3aa
TRBV30,TRBJ2-4,-,-,TGTGCCTGGAGTTTAAGGCTAGCCAAAAACATTCAGTACTTC,CAWSLRLAKNIQYF
TRBV27,TRBJ1-6,-,few,TGTGCCAGCAGTTTCGACAGGACAAATAATTCACCCCTCCACTTT,CASSFDRTNNSPLHF
TRBV11-2,TRBJ2-3,-,-,TGTGCCAGCAGCCCCGGACGGGGGAGCACAGATACGCAGTATTTT,CASSPGRGSTDTQYF
TRBV18,TRBJ1-1,-,-,TGTGCCAGCTCAATTGGGACACTTAACACTGAAGCTTTCTTT,CASSIGTLNTEAFF
TRBV6-6,TRBJ1-5,TRBD1,-,TGTGCCAGCAGGACAGGGAGCAATCAGCCCCAGCATTTT,CASRTGSNQPQHF
TRBV6-4,TRBJ1-2,-,-,TGTGCCAGCAGTGACTCGTATGAGGCCTTCTATGGCTACACCTTC,CASSDSYEAFYGYTF
TRBV7-9,TRBJ2-3,-,-,TGTGCCAGCAGCTCTATGACTAGCACAGATACGCAGTATTTT,CASSSMTSTDTQYF
TRBV7-2,TRBJ2-4,-,-,TGTGCCAGCAGCTTACGAGGGGGCAAAAACATTCAGTACTTC,CASSLRGGKNIQYF
TRBV9,TRBJ2-1,-,-,TGTGCCAGCAGCCCTCCGGGGCCCACCCAACTCTTC,CASSPPGPTQLF
TRBV7-9,TRBJ2-5,TRBD2,-,TGTGCCAGCAGCTCATATGGACTAGCGGGGGTTGAGACCCAGTACTTC,CASSSYGLAGVETQYF
TRBV5-4,TRBJ1-3,-,-,TGTGCCAGCAGCCGGGGAGGGGCCACAGAGATAGGAAACACCATATATTTT,CASSRGGATEIGNTIYF
TRBV6-5,TRBJ2-2,TRBD1,-,TGTGCCAGCCTAGACAGGGGTCGTACCGGGGAGCTGTTTTTT,CASLDRGRTGELFF
TRBV7-2,TRBJ2-1,-,few,TGTGCCAGCAGTATGAGCAGAGGTTTCTACAATGAGCAGTTCTTC,CASSMSRGFYNEQFF
TRBV27,TRBJ2-6,TRBD1,once,TGTGCCAGCAGTTTGTACGGGACAGGCTCCTCTGGGGCCAACGTCCTGACTTTC,CASSLYGTGSSGANVLTF
TRBV5-1,TRBJ2-3,-,-,TGCGCCAGCAGCTTGGTCTCCCAGGGGACAGATACGCAGTATTTT,CASSLVSQGTDTQYF
TRBV7-8,TRBJ2-7,-,-,TGTGCCAGCAGCTTAGCCCCTTTGAGGTACGAGCAGTACTTC,CASSLAPLRYEQYF
TRBV5-6,TRBJ2-1,-,-,TGTGCCAGCAGCTTCGTGACTAGGTCTAATGGGGAGCAGTTCTTC,CASSFVTRSNGEQFF
TRBV2,TRBJ1-1,TRBD1,medium-sized,TGTGCCAGAACGGGACAGACCCTGAACACTGAAGCTTTCTTT,CARTGQTLNTEAFF
TRBV4-3,TRBJ1-1,-,many,TGCGCCAGCAGCCAAGTTGGGCTGGACACTGAAGCTTTCTTT,CASSQVGLDTEAFF
TRBV18,TRBJ2-7,-,-,TGTGCCAGCTCACCGGGCGGGGGCATAATCCCCTACGAGCAGTACTTC,CASSPGGGIIPYEQYF
TRBV2,TRBJ1-5,-,-,TGTGCCAGCAGTGAAGCGGACAGTAGCAATCAGCCCCAGCATTTT,CASSEADSSNQPQHF
TRBV13,TRBJ2-5,TRBD1,once,TGTGCCAGCAGTCCGGACAGGGCGTGGGAGACCCAGTACTTC,CASSPDRAWETQYF
TRBV27,TRBJ1-6,-,-,TGTGCCAGCAGTTTATTGCGGATCCGGGGTTCACCCCTCCACTTT,CASSLLRIRGSPLHF
TRBV2,TRBJ1-1,TRBD1,-,TGTGCCAGCATGATTGACAGGGCGAACACTGAAGCTTTCTTT,CASMIDRANTEAFF
TRBV18,TRBJ2-5,-,-,TGTGCCAGCTCACCACCCCCAGACCAAGAGACCCAGTACTTC,CASSPPPDQETQYF
TRBV2,TRBJ1-2,-,few,TGTGCCAGCAGTGAAGCTACAGGGAGAGGGGGCTACACCTTC,CASSEATGRGGYTF
TRBV30,TRBJ1-3,-,-,TGTGCCTGGAGTGTACTTACAGGGTGGGGAAACACCATATATTTT,CAWSVLTGWGNTIYF
TRBV7-9,TRBJ2-6,TRBD1,-,TGTGCCAGCAGCCCACTGCGAGACAGGGGCTCTGGGGCCAACGTCCTGACTTTC,CASSPLRDRGSGANVLTF
TRBV5-1,TRBJ2-7,TRBD2,-,TGCGCCAGCAGCCCCTCAACCGGGACTATATACGAGCAGTACTTC,CASSPSTGTIYEQYF
TRBV30,TRBJ2-1,-,few,TGTGCCTTCCGACGGTTTTTAGAGTACAATGAGCAGTTCTTC,CAFRRFLEYNEQFF
TRBV5-1,TRBJ2-1,TRBD2,-,TGCGCCAGCAGCTTGGATCGGGCGGGAGGGCCTGATGAGCAGTTCTTC,CASSLDRAGGPDEQFF
TRBV5-1,TRBJ1-1,-,-,TGCGCCAGCCTCCGTCAGCCTTCGAACACTGAAGCTTTCTTT,CASLRQPSNTEAFF
TRBV5-6,TRBJ2-2,TRBD2,-,TGTGCCAGCAGCTCCTTGGGGGGGGAGGACACCGGGGAGCTGTTTTTT,CASSSLGGEDTGELFF
TRBV11-2,TRBJ2-7,TRBD2,-,TGTGCCAGCAGCTTAGCTAAGGGGAGGGGTCCCTACGAGCAGTACTTC,CASSLAKGRGPYEQYF
TRBV30,TRBJ1-5,-,few,TGTGCCTGGAGTCTCCGGGGGGGACTCCAGCCCCAGCATTTT,CAWSLRGGLQPQHF
TRBV6-1,TRBJ1-5,TRBD1,once,TGTGCCAGCAGTACTGGACAGGGGGCTTATCAGCCCCAGCATTTT,CASSTGQGAYQPQHF
TRBV30,TRBJ2-7,-,few,TGTGCCTGGAGTGCCGGCTACCGGTCCTACGAGCAGTACTTC,CAWSAGYRSYEQYF
TRBV19,TRBJ1-1,-,few,TGTGCCAGTACCACCGTAGTGAACACTGAAGCTTTCTTT,CASTTVVNTEAFF
TRBV6-6,TRBJ2-6,-,many,TGTGCCAGCAGGGATTTCTCTGGGGCCAACGTCCTGACTTTC,CASRDFSGANVLTF
TRBV18,TRBJ2-2,TRBD1,-,TGTGCCAGCTCACCACCGGCAGGGGGCCCCGGGGAGCTGTTTTTT,CASSPPAGGPGELFF
TRBV5-6,TRBJ2-7,TRBD1,many,TGTGCCAGCAGCTTGGCCGGACAGGGGAGGAACGAGCAGTACTTC,CASSLAGQGRNEQYF
TRBV11-2,TRBJ1-4,-,-,TGTGCCAGCAGTTACAGCGCGGGGCAAGAAAAACTGTTTTTT,CASSYSAGQEKLFF
TRBV2,TRBJ1-2,TRBD1,-,TGTGCCAGCAGTCGGGACAGGGAACCCTATGGCTACACCTTC,CASSRDREPYGYTF
TRBV5-1,TRBJ2-2,TRBD2,-,TGCGCCAGCAGCTTTGTGGCTAGCGGCACCGCCGGGGAGCTGTTTTTT,CASSFVASGTAGELFF
TRBV4-2,TRBJ1-6,TRBD1,-,TGTGCCACCCGGGGACAGCTGAATTCACCCCTCCACTTT,CATRGQLNSPLHF
TRBV9,TRBJ2-1,-,-,TGTGCCAGCAGCCCCCCCCGGACAGCGGATTCCTACAATGAGCAGTTCTTC,CASSPPRTADSYNEQFF
TRBV29-1,TRBJ2-2,-,-,TGCAGCGTTGGCAGCGGCGCGAACACCGGGGAGCTGTTTTTT,CSVGSGANTGELFF